Given below is one TCR beta chain in context. The antigen is not known. PBMC libraries mostly used roughly 480 ng of input genomic DNA, with six replicates per sample. The protocol was immunoSEQ multiplex PCR, while the TCRdb copy is restricted to in-frame clones and leaves out a portion. The data hold more than 12,000 clones, with around 70% observed a single time. This specimen comes from a study of neoadjuvant anti-PD-1 for oral cavity cancer. At the level of the study: Patients without progression received a fourth nivolumab dose around day 43, then surgical resection on days 50-56.

General study results and limits: After neoadjuvant nivolumab, PBMC T cell clonality was significantly higher in non-responders than responders.

The germline gives CDR1 SGHRS, CDR2 YFSETQ. Trimming stripped 0 bases from V and 3 bases from J, with 12 bases between. The CDR3 runs 15 residues. The sample was PBMCs, taken before nivolumab (anti-PD-1) treatment. This receptor was identified in a person aged 35 to 85 with oral cavity squamous cell carcinoma. The chain employs TRBV5-1 and TRBJ2-5; D not certain. The CDR3 coding sequence is TGCGCCAGCAGCTTGGTTCCTACGCCTGAAGAGACCCAGTACTTC. Translation: CASSLVPTPEETQYF.